These 30 T cell receptor beta chains originate from one sample sequenced in a study of neurological immune-mediated disorders. TCRdb itself ran the 5' RACE reads through MiXCR, one entry per CDR3 protein. The top ten hold 6% to 8.5% of the sample, which has some 60,000 distinct CDR3 sequences, about 11% seen once. The time point is: longitudinal time-point 1 (baseline). The source material was PBMCs. Every receptor here comes from a male donor with HTLV-1-associated myelopathy (HAM/TSP).

This clonotype was found a few times. V is TRBV19 and J is TRBJ1-3; TRBD1 is a possible D gene (5 bases). Germline V CDR1 and CDR2: LNHDA, SQIVND (reference sequence). This CDR3 contains 14 residues. V was cut by 7 bases and J by 6 bases, with 16 bases left in between. CDR3 residues: CASTPRRGENTIYF. CDR3 coding DNA: TGTGCCAGTACCCCAAGGAGGGGAGAAAACACCATATATTTT.

This chain joins TRBV29-1 and TRBJ2-6; 8 bases fit TRBD2. Germline V gives CDR1 SQVTM, CDR2 ANQGSEA. Trimming removed 6 bases from V and 2 bases from J; junction bases left unmatched: 6. This CDR3 comprises 15 residues. The CDR3 protein is CSVARGGAGANVLTF. CDR3 DNA sequence: TGCAGCGTAGCCCGGGGGGGCGCTGGGGCCAACGTCCTGACTTTC.

This clonotype was observed many times. V is TRBV3-1 and J is TRBJ1-6; no firm D call. Germline V gives CDR1 LGHDT, CDR2 YNNKEL (reference sequence). The CDR3 extends over 14 amino acids. V was trimmed by 0 bases and J by 8 bases, leaving 8 bases between them. The CDR3 bases are TGTGCCAGCAGCCAAGATCGGCGCTATTCACCCCTCCACTTT. Its translation is CASSQDRRYSPLHF.

The rearrangement joins TRBV6-1 to TRBJ1-6; D may be TRBD1 (5 bases). Germline V lookup: CDR1 MNHNS, CDR2 SASEGT. The V and J ends lost 6 bases and 7 bases respectively, with 13 bases between them. This CDR3 is 14 amino acids long. DNA for the CDR3: TGTGCCAGCAGGCAGACAGTACTAAATTCACCCCTCCACTTT. Translated: CASRQTVLNSPLHF.

The sample holds many counts of this clonotype. The V call is TRBV20-1, the J call TRBJ2-6; no reliable D call. Per germline, CDR1 DFQATT and CDR2 SNEGSKA (reference sequence). V was cut by 1 base and J by 7 bases, with 17 bases left in between. The CDR3 is 16 residues long. CDR3 nucleotide sequence: TGCAGTGCTAGAGGACACCAAGCTCTTAGAGCCAACGTCCTGACTTTC. Residues: CSARGHQALRANVLTF.

This clonotype has ten or more counts. J is TRBJ1-2 and V is TRBV29-1; a possible D gene is TRBD1 (6 bases). This CDR3 has 11 residues. V was cut by 6 bases and J by 7 bases, with 12 bases left in between. Germline V CDR1 and CDR2: SQVTM, ANQGSEA. CDR3 sequence: CSVGTSPGYTF. The CDR3 nucleotides are TGCAGCGTCGGGACAAGCCCTGGCTACACCTTC.

This clonotype has at least ten counts. The rearrangement links TRBV4-3 to TRBJ1-2; 7 nucleotides line up with TRBD1. The CDR3 covers 13 residues. The germline V gene has CDR1 LGHNA and CDR2 YSLEER. With V trimmed by 2 bases and J by 5 bases, 2 bases remained unmatched. The CDR3 protein is CASSQPGGYGYTF. The DNA for the CDR3 is TGCGCCAGCAGCCAACCAGGGGGTTATGGCTACACCTTC.

The sample holds many counts of this clonotype. The chain carries TRBV28 and TRBJ2-5; the D gene could be TRBD1 or TRBD2 (5 bases each). The CDR3 runs 18 residues. CDR1 and CDR2 (germline): MDHEN, SYDVKM. With 2 bases removed from V and 2 bases from J, the gap between germline ends came to 21 bases. This CDR3 is CASSLIRTDSPNQETQYF. CDR3 nucleotide sequence: TGTGCCAGCAGTTTAATCAGGACTGACAGCCCTAATCAAGAGACCCAGTACTTC. The full variable domain, its missing parts supplied by reference TRBV28 and TRBJ2-5, is DVKVTQSSRYLVKRTGEKVFLECVQDMDHENMFWYRQDPGLGLRLIYFSYDVKMKEKGDIPEGYSVSREKKERFSLILESASTNQTSMYLCASSLIRTDSPNQETQYFGPGTRLLVL.

This clonotype was detected many times. The chain links TRBV20-1 to TRBJ2-3; D possibly corresponds to TRBD2 (5 bases). Trimming removed 8 bases from V and 8 bases from J, with 29 bases in between. Per germline, CDR1 DFQATT and CDR2 SNEGSKA (reference sequence). This CDR3 comprises 16 residues. CDR3 protein: CSLTPHGLSGKSTQYF. DNA of the CDR3: TGCAGTCTTACACCCCATGGACTGAGCGGAAAATCTACGCAGTATTTT.

The chain carries TRBV5-1 and TRBJ2-4; D is possibly TRBD2 (5 bases). V shed 4 bases and J shed 3 bases, with 23 bases lying between them. This CDR3 contains 18 residues. Germline lookup yields CDR1 SGHRS and CDR2 YFSETQ. The CDR3 DNA follows: TGCGCCAGCAGCCCTGGAGGCACCCTATCAGAGTTCAAAAACATTCAGTACTTC. Translating gives CASSPGGTLSEFKNIQYF.

The chain links TRBV7-2 to TRBJ2-1; D possibly matches TRBD1 or TRBD2 (6 bases each). Germline V gene lookup returns CDR1 SGHTA and CDR2 FQGNSA. The CDR3 extends over 16 amino acids. Trimming took 5 bases from V and 4 from J, leaving 18 bases between them. The CDR3 nucleotides are TGTGCCAGCAGCAAAGTGTGGGGGGCGGGGTACAATGAGCAGTTCTTC. It translates to CASSKVWGAGYNEQFF.

Many counts were recorded for this clonotype. The gene calls are TRBV11-2 and TRBJ2-5; D is perhaps TRBD2 (6 bases). CDR3 length equals 15 residues. The ends were cut back, 5 bases at V and 4 bases at J, with 17 bases in the middle. Germline V gene data show CDR1 as SGHAT and CDR2 as FQNNGV. The DNA of the CDR3 is TGTGCCAGCAGCACGACAACGACTAGAGGAGAGACCCAGTACTTC. Translation gives CASSTTTTRGETQYF.

This clonotype has at least ten counts. The V and J genes are TRBV15 and TRBJ2-4, with D perhaps matching TRBD1 (6 bases). V lost 7 bases to trimming and J lost 2 bases, with 15 bases between them. The CDR3 length is 15 residues. Germline V gene lookup returns CDR1 LNHNV and CDR2 YYDKDF (reference sequence). CDR3 sequence (DNA): TGTGCCACCAAAACAGGGATCGATACCAAAAACATTCAGTACTTC. The encoded protein is CATKTGIDTKNIQYF.

This clonotype showed up many times. V usage is TRBV5-1 and J usage is TRBJ1-1; perhaps TRBD1 as D (5 bases). The CDR3 extends over 16 amino acids. Trimming pared 0 bases from V and 4 bases from J, leaving 16 bases between. CDR1 is SGHRS, CDR2 YFSETQ, per germline. Here the CDR3 reads CASSLGHTRDGTEAFF. The CDR3 coding sequence is TGCGCCAGCAGCTTGGGGCACACGAGGGACGGCACTGAAGCTTTCTTT.

This clonotype was picked up many times. The CDR3 region is CASSFSRDTEAFF. CDR3 nucleotide sequence: TGTGCCAGCAGCTTTTCCCGGGACACTGAAGCTTTCTTT. This rearrangement joins TRBV7-2 to TRBJ1-1; no clear D gene. Per germline, CDR1 SGHTA and CDR2 FQGNSA. The CDR3 contains 13 residues. V was cut by 3 bases and J by 3 bases, with 8 bases left in between.

For the CDR3, the DNA is TGTTCCAACAGCCCGGAGGGACAGCTAAGGGATACGCAGTATTTT. Residues: CSNSPEGQLRDTQYF. This chain connects TRBV7-2 to TRBJ2-3, with D tentatively TRBD1 (7 bases). The CDR3 spans 15 residues. Germline V gives CDR1 SGHTA, CDR2 FQGNSA. Drawing the rest from reference TRBV7-2 and TRBJ2-3, the complete variable domain is GAGVSQSPSNKVTEKGKDVELRCDPISGHTALYWYRQSLGQGLEFLIYFQGNSAPDKSGLPSDRFSAERTGGSVSTLTIQRTQQEDSAVYLCSNSPEGQLRDTQYFGPGTRLTVL.

This clonotype has at least ten counts. The V call is TRBV20-1, the J call TRBJ1-6, with 8 bases that match TRBD1. Germline V lookup: CDR1 DFQATT, CDR2 SNEGSKA (reference sequence). J gave up 6 bases and V 0 bases, and 7 bases lay outside the gene matches. The CDR3 spans 16 residues. CDR3 bases: TGCAGTGCTAGAGATCGTGGACAGGGAATTAATTCACCCCTCCACTTT. Amino acid sequence: CSARDRGQGINSPLHF.

This clonotype was detected ten times or more. V gene TRBV6-2 or TRBV6-3 combines with J gene TRBJ1-1, with D unclear. Germline V gene lookup returns CDR1 MNHEY and CDR2 SVGEGT. Trimming removed 6 bases from V and 4 bases from J, with 12 bases in between. The CDR3 length is 13 residues. The CDR3 DNA reads as TGTGCCAGCAGCCCTTCTCCGGGCACTGAAGCTTTCTTT. Protein: CASSPSPGTEAFF.

There are many counts of this clonotype. CDR3 nucleotides: TGCAGTGCTAGGGGGGTTCGGGACAGCACCTACGAGCAGTACTTC. Translated, it gives CSARGVRDSTYEQYF. The chain couples TRBV20-1 to TRBJ2-7; 7 bases agree with TRBD1. Germline V gene sequence: CDR1 DFQATT, CDR2 SNEGSKA (reference sequence). After removal of 3 bases from V and 2 bases from J, the junction contained 10 bases not matched to a gene. The CDR3 extends over 15 amino acids.

This clonotype was seen repeatedly, ten times or more. J is TRBJ2-3 and V is TRBV5-1; 13 bases match TRBD2. The CDR3 has 15 residues. V dropped 4 bases and J dropped 3; count of bases not matched to a gene: 2. Germline V gene lookup returns CDR1 SGHRS and CDR2 YFSETQ. The CDR3 DNA sequence: TGCGCCAGCAGCCCGGGACTAGCGGGGACAGATACGCAGTATTTT. Protein: CASSPGLAGTDTQYF.

This clonotype appeared many times. The chain is built from TRBV12-3 or TRBV12-4 and TRBJ1-6; 8 bases line up with TRBD1. CDR3 length: 14 residues. Germline trimming cut 6 bases from V and 5 bases from J; bases unmatched to any gene: 3. CDR3: CASSTGGNNSPLHF. CDR3 DNA: TGTGCCAGCAGCACAGGGGGAAATAATTCACCCCTCCACTTT.

The table lists this clonotype with many counts. V gene TRBV6-5 combines with J gene TRBJ1-1; no definite D call. CDR1 is MNHEY and CDR2 is SVGAGI in the germline V gene. The CDR3 extends over 13 amino acids. V lost 2 bases and J lost 2, with 6 bases in between. The CDR3 reads CASSYNRNTEAFF. The CDR3 bases are TGTGCCAGCAGTTACAACAGAAACACTGAAGCTTTCTTT.

There are many counts of this clonotype. V usage is TRBV6-5 and J usage is TRBJ1-5; D unclear. The CDR3 is made up of 15 amino acids. V was shortened by 6 bases and J by 0 bases, with 12 bases between the two germline ends. Germline V gene sequence: CDR1 MNHEY, CDR2 SVGAGI. CDR3 sequence (DNA): TGTGCCAGCAGCGAAAGCCTTTATAGCAATCAGCCCCAGCATTTT. Amino acid sequence: CASSESLYSNQPQHF.

This clonotype was counted at least ten times. An end of the junction differs from the germline gene, which may be a read error. The chain uses TRBV28 and TRBJ2-4; D gene unclear. Germline values: CDR1 MDHEN, CDR2 SYDVKM. CDR3 length: 12 amino acids. The CDR3 reads CASSLIEADLVF. The CDR3 DNA reads TGTGCCAGCAGTTTGATTGAGGCAGACCTGGTTTTC.

This clonotype was seen many times. The chain uses TRBV7-2 and TRBJ1-1; possible D gene TRBD1, 6 bases. Trimming took 5 bases from V and 3 from J, leaving 10 bases between them. This CDR3 is built from 13 residues. From germline, CDR1 is SGHTA and CDR2 FQGNSA. CDR3 amino acids: CASSQYRDTEAFF. DNA of the CDR3: TGTGCCAGCAGCCAATACAGGGACACTGAAGCTTTCTTT. The whole variable domain, remainder taken from reference TRBV7-2 and TRBJ1-1, is GAGVSQSPSNKVTEKGKDVELRCDPISGHTALYWYRQSLGQGLEFLIYFQGNSAPDKSGLPSDRFSAERTGGSVSTLTIQRTQQEDSAVYLCASSQYRDTEAFFGQGTRLTVV.

This clonotype was seen many times. This chain links TRBV6-5 with TRBJ1-2; 7 bases match TRBD1. The CDR3 contains 14 residues. Germline lookup yields CDR1 MNHEY and CDR2 SVGAGI. With 2 bases clipped from V and 3 bases from J, the junction kept 3 bases outside the gene matches. CDR3: CASSYGDRYYGYTF. Here the CDR3 DNA reads TGTGCCAGCAGTTACGGGGACAGATACTATGGCTACACCTTC.

The table lists this clonotype with many counts. The chain employs TRBV7-2 and TRBJ2-5, with 10 bases identical to TRBD1. The germline V gene has CDR1 SGHTA and CDR2 FQGNSA. V was pared by 5 bases and J by 4 bases, with 13 bases of the junction left unmatched. This CDR3 spans 17 amino acids. CDR3 sequence (DNA): TGTGCCAGCAGCCCCGACAGGGGGCAACCGACGAGAGAGACCCAGTACTTC. This sequence encodes CASSPDRGQPTRETQYF.

Many counts were recorded for this clonotype. The chain links TRBV12-3 or TRBV12-4 to TRBJ2-3; TRBD2 matches 10 bases. The CDR3 sequence is 17 residues long. The J segment lost 6 bases and the V segment lost 1 base, leaving 10 bases of the junction unmatched. The CDR3 sequence is CASSLGQLAGERDTQYF. CDR3 bases: TGTGCCAGCAGTTTAGGTCAGCTAGCGGGGGAACGTGATACGCAGTATTTT.

A few counts support this clonotype. The V call is TRBV3-1, the J call TRBJ2-6; D gene ambiguous. The CDR3 covers 17 residues. Trimming shortened V by 4 bases and J by 0 bases, and 13 bases separated the two germline ends. CDR1 LGHDT and CDR2 YNNKEL come from the germline V gene (reference sequence). The CDR3 loop reads CASSLSDAHSGANVLTF. The CDR3, as DNA: TGTGCCAGCAGCCTATCGGACGCACACTCTGGGGCCAACGTCCTGACTTTC.

Many counts were recorded for this clonotype. The chain employs TRBV5-1 and TRBJ1-2, with D perhaps TRBD1 (5 bases). Germline values: CDR1 SGHRS, CDR2 YFSETQ. Between the trimmed V and J ends, which lost 0 bases and 8 bases, there was a span of 14 bases. The CDR3 length is 14 residues. In DNA, the CDR3 is TGCGCCAGCAGCTTGGACGGGACCGCCACAGGCTACACCTTC. This encodes CASSLDGTATGYTF.